This T cell receptor beta chain was recovered during a study of blood T cell repertoires in COVID-19. Germline V gene lookup returns CDR1 DFQATT and CDR2 SNEGSKA (reference sequence). This CDR3 is built from 15 residues. The V and J ends lost 3 bases and 2 bases, in that order; junction bases with no gene match: 7. Using immunoSEQ multiplex PCR, the repertoire was profiled, and TCRdb retains in-frame clones only, with some absent. The sample has approximately 210,000 clones, more than 70% seen once. This clone appeared a single time. The receptor's source is a woman over 75 with acute or convalescent COVID-19. Input material: peripheral blood. This rearrangement joins TRBV20-1 to TRBJ2-7; 10 positions match TRBD2. CDR3 DNA sequence: TGCAGTGCTAGTAGCGGGGGGAGCCCCGCCTACGAGCAGTACTTC. This sequence encodes CSASSGGSPAYEQYF.